The 18 T cell receptor beta chains below all came from one sample that was sequenced in a study of blood T cell repertoires in COVID-19. Profiled with immunoSEQ multiplex PCR; TCRdb holds only in-frame clones, not every one. The table lists approximately 280,000 clones, around nine tenths of them singletons. Specimen: PBMCs or T cells enriched from blood (not recorded which). The receptors here all came from a woman between 18 and 30 years old who had recovered from COVID-19.

This clone was counted ten times or more. V usage is TRBV9 and J usage is TRBJ2-7; D possibly corresponds to TRBD1 (5 bases). The CDR3 has 14 amino acids. The germline gives CDR1 SGDLS, CDR2 YYNGEE. Deletions cut 4 bases from V and 6 bases from J, with 17 bases between. CDR3 loop: CASSTGVGAPEQYF. DNA of the CDR3: TGTGCCAGCAGCACAGGTGTAGGGGCGCCCGAGCAGTACTTC.

The chain carries TRBV21-1 and TRBJ2-5; TRBD1 reflects the table's D call only, with no check against the DNA. TRBV21-1 is a listed pseudogene. CDR3 length equals 16 residues. DNA of the CDR3: TGTGCCAGCAGCAAAGCGCGTCAGGGGGCGTTGGGGACCCAGTACTTC. Its translation is CASSKARQGALGTQYF.

V gene TRBV29-1 combines with J gene TRBJ2-3, with a tentative D call TRBD1 (6 bases). Trimming removed 8 bases from V and 11 bases from J, with 26 bases in between. The CDR3 length is 14 residues. Germline V gene data show CDR1 as SQVTM and CDR2 as ANQGSEA. Here the CDR3 DNA reads TGCAGCCTCAAGACCGCAAGGGACACGAGGAAGCAGTATTTT. Translating it yields CSLKTARDTRKQYF.

In nucleotides, the CDR3 is TGTGCCAGCAGCCAAACCAGGGGGCGCGGGGACATTCAGTACTTC. Translated: CASSQTRGRGDIQYF. This chain connects TRBV3-1 (or the pseudogene TRBV3-2) to TRBJ2-4; 8 bases fit TRBD1. Losses at the gene ends were 2 bases for V and 8 bases for J; bases not matched to a gene: 8. Germline loops: CDR1 LGHDT, CDR2 YNNKEL (reference sequence). This CDR3 spans 15 amino acids.

J is TRBJ1-5 and V is TRBV28; a possible D gene is TRBD1 (5 bases). The CDR3 is 15 residues long. Trimming left V 2 bases short and J 3 bases short, with 11 bases between. The V gene's germline CDR1 is MDHEN and CDR2 SYDVKM. In nucleotides, the CDR3 is TGTGCCAGCAGTTTAACCAGGGAAGTCAATCAGCCCCAGCATTTT. Translated, it gives CASSLTREVNQPQHF.

The chain uses TRBV30 and TRBJ2-7, with D maybe TRBD2 (6 bases). The CDR3 covers 15 residues. The V and J ends lost 2 bases and 7 bases respectively, with 21 bases between them. Germline V gives CDR1 GTSNPN, CDR2 SVGIG (reference sequence). The DNA of the CDR3 is TGTGCCTGGAGTACCCTCGGGGGTTCCGTGTCGGAGCAGTACTTC. It codes for CAWSTLGGSVSEQYF.

This clone appeared a few times. This chain joins TRBV12-3 or TRBV12-4 and TRBJ1-1; D gene ambiguous. The CDR3 length is 13 residues. Trimming cost V 7 bases and J 5 bases, with 14 bases left between them. The CDR3 protein is CASTLAPGTEAFF. CDR3 nucleotide sequence: TGTGCCAGCACCCTGGCCCCGGGGACTGAAGCTTTCTTT.

This chain connects TRBV10-3 to TRBJ1-2; D unresolved. Trimming stripped 0 bases from V and 5 bases from J, with 7 bases between. CDR1 ENHRY and CDR2 SYGVKD come from the germline V gene. CDR3 length: 13 amino acids. CDR3 in amino acids: CAISESQAYGYTF. The CDR3 nucleotides are TGTGCCATCAGTGAGTCCCAGGCTTATGGCTACACCTTC.

In DNA, the CDR3 is TGCGCCAGCAGCTTGTCTCAGGTATCTGAGCAGTTCTTC. Its protein is CASSLSQVSEQFF. The V and J genes are TRBV5-1 and TRBJ2-1; no clear D gene. Germline loops: CDR1 SGHRS, CDR2 YFSETQ. CDR3 length: 13 residues. Between the trimmed V and J ends, which lost 1 base and 9 bases, there was a span of 11 bases.

This clone has only one observation. This rearrangement joins TRBV19 to TRBJ1-2; D possibly corresponds to TRBD1 (6 bases). V lost 3 bases to trimming and J lost 8 bases, with 16 bases between them. In germline, CDR1 is LNHDA, CDR2 SQIVND (reference sequence). The CDR3 covers 14 residues. CDR3 sequence (DNA): TGTGCCAGTAGTATTCGGGGGGGCGCAGAGGGCTACACCTTC. Its protein is CASSIRGGAEGYTF.

The chain joins TRBV3-1 (or the pseudogene TRBV3-2) to TRBJ2-7; perhaps TRBD1 as D (6 bases). This CDR3 spans 15 amino acids. With 1 base removed from V and 0 bases from J, the gap between germline ends came to 10 bases. Germline CDR1 reads LGHDT; CDR2 reads YNNKEL (reference sequence). This CDR3 is CASSQGAGASYEQYF. CDR3 nucleotide sequence: TGTGCCAGCAGCCAAGGGGCAGGGGCCTCCTACGAGCAGTACTTC.

The chain joins TRBV7-8 to TRBJ1-5; TRBD1 agrees at 7 bases. CDR3 length: 18 residues. V lost 3 bases to trimming and J lost 0 bases; unmatched junction nucleotides: 11. In germline, CDR1 is SGHVS, CDR2 FQNEAQ. The chain's CDR3 is CASSFAFGTEHSNQPQHF. The CDR3 DNA sequence: TGTGCCAGCAGCTTCGCTTTCGGGACAGAGCATAGCAATCAGCCCCAGCATTTT.

The genes are TRBV5-1 and TRBJ2-7, with D possibly being TRBD2 (5 bases). CDR3 length: 16 amino acids. Germline V gene lookup returns CDR1 SGHRS and CDR2 YFSETQ. V dropped 1 base and J dropped 2 bases, with 16 bases sitting between them. This CDR3 reads CASSLRVGDPTYEQYF. CDR3 DNA sequence: TGCGCCAGCAGCTTGCGGGTCGGGGATCCAACCTACGAGCAGTACTTC.

The genes are TRBV28 and TRBJ1-2; tentative D call: TRBD1 (5 bases). V lost 9 bases to trimming and J lost 1 base, with 15 bases between them. Germline V gene sequence: CDR1 MDHEN, CDR2 SYDVKM. The CDR3 spans 14 residues. CDR3 loop: CASWRQPSNYGYTF. In DNA form, the CDR3 reads TGTGCCAGTTGGAGACAGCCTAGTAACTATGGCTACACCTTC.

The V and J genes are TRBV24-1 and TRBJ1-2; no clear D gene. The CDR3 length is 14 residues. Germline V gene sequence: CDR1 KGHDR, CDR2 SFDVKD. Trimming removed 9 bases from V and 0 bases from J, with 13 bases in between. This CDR3 reads CATGPSESNYGYTF. The CDR3 DNA follows: TGTGCCACCGGTCCGAGTGAGTCTAACTATGGCTACACCTTC.

J is TRBJ1-2 and V is TRBV6-5, with 7 bases identical to TRBD1. Germline V CDR1 and CDR2: MNHEY, SVGAGI. CDR3 length equals 14 residues. J gave up 4 bases and V 6 bases, and 8 bases lay outside the gene matches. The chain's CDR3 is CASSRQGSSYGYTF. In DNA form, the CDR3 reads TGTGCCAGCAGCCGACAGGGAAGTAGCTATGGCTACACCTTC.

This rearrangement joins TRBV9 to TRBJ1-1; D may be TRBD1 (5 bases). The CDR3 sequence is 14 residues long. Germline V gene lookup returns CDR1 SGDLS and CDR2 YYNGEE. V was clipped by 6 bases and J by 1 base, with 13 bases between them. The CDR3 protein is CASNPWGENTEAFF. The CDR3 nucleotides read TGTGCCAGCAACCCCTGGGGGGAGAACACTGAAGCTTTCTTT.

CDR3 bases: TGTGCCTGGAGTAGAACGCGCGGGGGCGCCCAGACCCAGTACTTC. It specifies CAWSRTRGGAQTQYF. V and J are TRBV30 and TRBJ2-5, with D perhaps matching TRBD2 (7 bases). The CDR3 covers 15 residues. The germline CDR1 and CDR2 sequences are GTSNPN and SVGIG (reference sequence). The V and J ends lost 2 bases and 6 bases respectively, with 19 bases between them.